A selection of T cell receptor beta chains follows, all from one sample in a study of T cells in Graves' hyperthyroidism and ophthalmopathy. TCRdb passed the multiplex PCR reads through MiXCR, listing each CDR3 protein once. The sample lists 200,000 to 300,000 distinct CDR3 sequences; around 15% were seen once. The source material was blood. These receptors were collected from a woman between 18 and 29 years old with Graves' ophthalmopathy. CDR3s include the opening cysteine and the closing phenylalanine or tryptophan. D genes are given only for firm matches. Only part of the rows carry a size: once, few, many, or a class if the clone is expanded.

V gene,D gene,J gene,clone size,CDR3 DNA,CDR3 protein
TRBV20-1,TRBD2,TRBJ2-7,many,TGCAGTGCTGAACGACTAGCGGGGCCTACCTACGAGCAGTACTTC,CSAERLAGPTYEQYF
TRBV30,-,TRBJ1-1,many,TGTGCCTGGAAGGGACAACCGGTAATGAACACTGAAGCTTTCTTT,CAWKGQPVMNTEAFF
TRBV9,-,TRBJ1-1,many,TGTGCCAGCAGCGTAGATGGGGTTTCTGAAGCTTTCTTT,CASSVDGVSEAFF
TRBV4-1,-,TRBJ1-6,-,TGCGCCAGCAGCCAACCAGGGTTGAGTTCACCCCTCCACTTT,CASSQPGLSSPLHF
TRBV30,-,TRBJ2-7,many,TGTGCCTGGGGGGGGACACCCTACGAGCAGTACTTC,CAWGGTPYEQYF
TRBV2,TRBD2,TRBJ2-3,many,TGTGCCACCAGGGAGACTAGCGGGTCCACAGATACGCAGTATTTT,CATRETSGSTDTQYF
TRBV7-9,-,TRBJ2-1,-,TGTGCCAGCAGCTTAGAGGCTAGTGGGTTTGAGCAGTTCTTC,CASSLEASGFEQFF
TRBV27,-,TRBJ2-5,many,TGTGCCAGCAGTTTATTACCAATGTACCAAGAGACCCAGTACTTC,CASSLLPMYQETQYF
TRBV7-6,-,TRBJ1-1,many,TGTGCCAGCAGCATGGGGGCCCCGAACACTGAAGCTTTCTTT,CASSMGAPNTEAFF
TRBV27,-,TRBJ1-1,many,TGTGCCAGCAGTTTAGGCGGGACCGCGTATGAAGCTTTCTTT,CASSLGGTAYEAFF
TRBV20-1,-,TRBJ2-3,many,TGCAGTGCTAGTGGTAGAGAACGCACAGATACGCAGTATTTT,CSASGRERTDTQYF
TRBV19,TRBD1,TRBJ1-6,-,TGTGCCAGTAGTATGGCCGGGACAGGGCGAAATTCACCCCTCCACTTT,CASSMAGTGRNSPLHF
TRBV7-3,-,TRBJ2-1,many,TGTGCCAGCAGCCAAGGCGATAGTGCCTACAATGAGCAGTTCTTC,CASSQGDSAYNEQFF
TRBV3-1,TRBD2,TRBJ2-2,many,TGTGCCAGCAGCCAAGAAGGACTAGCGGGGGGCCACACCGGGGAGCTGTTTTTT,CASSQEGLAGGHTGELFF
TRBV6-1,-,TRBJ1-3,many,TGTGCCAGCAGTCCCGGGACACTCTCTGGAAACACCATATATTTT,CASSPGTLSGNTIYF
TRBV20-1,-,TRBJ2-7,many,TGCAGTGCTCGGGACATCTCCTACGAGCAGTACTTC,CSARDISYEQYF
TRBV11-3,-,TRBJ2-3,many,TGTGCCAGCAGCTTAGTTTCTAGCACAGATACGCAGTATTTT,CASSLVSSTDTQYF
TRBV9,-,TRBJ2-2,many,TGTGCCAGCAGCGTGATGCGGGACGGGATCGGGGAGCTGTTTTTT,CASSVMRDGIGELFF
TRBV4-1,-,TRBJ2-2,-,TGCGCCAGCAGCCAAGAGGCAGGGTACACCGGGGAGCTGTTTTTT,CASSQEAGYTGELFF
TRBV9,TRBD2,TRBJ2-1,few,TGTGCCAGCGGGGGAGGGCTAAGTTACAATGAGCAGTTCTTC,CASGGGLSYNEQFF
TRBV7-2,TRBD2,TRBJ2-5,many,TGTGCCAGCAGCCCGGCCCCAGCGGGGGGTGGTGGGGCCCAGTACTTC,CASSPAPAGGGGAQYF
TRBV12-3/TRBV12-4,TRBD2,TRBJ2-5,many,TGTGCCAGCAGTTTAGTTAGCGGGAGAGAGACCCAGTACTTC,CASSLVSGRETQYF
TRBV5-8,-,TRBJ2-3,many,TGTGCCAGCAGCTTGCTGGCGGGGACCCCTGATACGCAGTATTTT,CASSLLAGTPDTQYF
TRBV20-1,-,TRBJ1-2,-,TGCAGTGCTAGAGATGCGGGGGGCGGGTATGGCCACACCTTC,CSARDAGGGYGHTF
TRBV6-2/TRBV6-3,TRBD2,TRBJ2-1,many,TGTGCCAGCAGTTACTCGAAATTGGCGGGGGGGCCGTGGGAGCAGTTCTTC,CASSYSKLAGGPWEQFF
TRBV30,TRBD2,TRBJ2-1,many,TGTGCCTGGAGTGTACGTCCTAGCGGGAGGCCCTACAATGAGCAGTTCTTC,CAWSVRPSGRPYNEQFF
TRBV5-1,TRBD1,TRBJ2-2,many,TGCGCCAGCGGAGTTAGACAGGGTAACACCGGGGAGCTGTTTTTT,CASGVRQGNTGELFF